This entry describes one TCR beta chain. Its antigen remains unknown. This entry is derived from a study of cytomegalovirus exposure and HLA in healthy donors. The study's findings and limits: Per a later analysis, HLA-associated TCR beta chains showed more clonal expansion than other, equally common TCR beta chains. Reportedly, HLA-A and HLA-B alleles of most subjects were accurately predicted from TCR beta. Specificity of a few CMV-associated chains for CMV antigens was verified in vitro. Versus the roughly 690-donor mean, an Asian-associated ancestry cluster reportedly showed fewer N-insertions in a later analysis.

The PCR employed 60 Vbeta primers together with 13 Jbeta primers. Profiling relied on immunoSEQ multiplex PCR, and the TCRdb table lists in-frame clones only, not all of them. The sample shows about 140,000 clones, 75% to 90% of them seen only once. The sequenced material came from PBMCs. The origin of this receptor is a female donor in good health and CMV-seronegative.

DNA for the CDR3: TGTGCCAGCAGCGATGGACAGGGGCCTCAGCCCCAGCATTTT. As protein: CASSDGQGPQPQHF. The chain couples TRBV4-2 to TRBJ1-5, with 9 bases matching TRBD1. The germline V gene has CDR1 LGHNA and CDR2 YNFKEQ. Trimming at V came to 5 bases and at J to 6 bases, leaving 5 bases not matched to a gene. This CDR3 has 14 residues.